The T cell receptor (beta chain) described here comes from a study of immune characterization of retroperitoneal liposarcoma. The CDR3 totals 13 residues. Losses at the gene ends were 10 bases for V and 3 bases for J; bases not matched to a gene: 5. CDR1 MNHNS and CDR2 SASEGT come from the germline V gene. TCRdb redid the calling of the PCR reads with MiXCR, one entry per CDR3 protein. The sample has about 2,600 distinct CDR3 sequences; 45% to 55% are singletons. The V call is TRBV6-1, the J call TRBJ2-2; 7 bases line up with TRBD1. The TCR comes from a female donor with retroperitoneal liposarcoma. The sample comprised tumor tissue. In DNA form, the CDR3 reads TGTGCCATTCAGGGGGATGACACCGGGGAGCTGTTTTTT. This gives the protein CAIQGDDTGELFF.